Reported below is one TCR beta chain. The CDR3 totals 14 residues. V shed 5 bases and J shed 0 bases, with 10 bases lying between them. Germline V gene sequence: CDR1 MNHEY, CDR2 SMNVEV (reference sequence). The data were taken from a study of shared T cell receptors in the human thymus. Here immunoSEQ multiplex PCR was the method, and the copy in TCRdb shows in-frame clones only, minus some. The table records about 610,000 clones, more than 75% of them present only once. These records were also assigned to another study, of human thymus T cells. That work adds: Corrective cardiac operations yielded the resected thymus tissue. Gene usage (both V and J) appeared biased in thymic and blood repertoires.

This chain links TRBV27 with TRBJ1-1, with D uncertain. This sequence originates from a boy under three years old with a congenital heart defect. Specimen: thymocytes. CDR3 in amino acids: CASSDGLMNTEAFF. The CDR3 region has the DNA TGTGCCAGCAGTGACGGACTGATGAACACTGAAGCTTTCTTT.